This paragraph reports one T cell receptor (beta chain). Its antigen remains unidentified. The data originate from a study of shared clonotypes between healthy human individuals. General study points: Investigators collected only blood, and repertoires in tissues likely differ. Enrolling few donors narrowed the genetic and exposure-history diversity that was represented.

Adult Caucasians living in Nashville, Tennessee made up all of the donors. Profiling relied on immunoSEQ multiplex PCR, and the TCRdb table lists in-frame clones only, not all of them. The sample holds more than 1.2 million clones; approximately 98.5% are singletons and the top ten take 0.36%. Trimming removed 5 bases from V and 4 bases from J, with 5 bases in between. The CDR3 has 12 residues. CDR1 and CDR2 from the germline V gene are SGHDN and FVKESK. What was sequenced was naive CD4+ T cells sorted from blood. Subset indicated: CD45RA+ positively selected. The TCR sequence derives from a young man in good health. The gene calls are TRBV14 and TRBJ2-2, with D uncertain. Written as DNA, the CDR3 is TGTGCCAGCAGCGAAATCACCGGGGAGCTGTTTTTT. This gives the protein CASSEITGELFF.